These 23 T cell receptor beta chains share one sample of origin, sequenced in a study of blood T cell repertoires in COVID-19. Sequenced by immunoSEQ multiplex PCR; TCRdb stores in-frame clones only, minus some. The table includes about 250,000 clones, roughly 84% detected once. The sample was peripheral blood. The receptors here all came from a human donor with COVID-19, enrolled during active disease. The donor label of this sample is uncertain.

This clone has just one count. The chain has TRBV7-2 and TRBJ2-4; D uncertain. CDR1 and CDR2 (germline): SGHTA, FQGNSA. This CDR3 comprises 12 residues. V was shortened by 5 bases and J by 8 bases, with 10 bases between the two germline ends. The CDR3 DNA reads TGTGCCAGCAGCGCCTCTGGAGACATTCAGTACTTC. Encoded protein: CASSASGDIQYF.

The chain links TRBV27 to TRBJ1-2; weak D call: TRBD1 (5 bases). The CDR3 is 17 amino acids. Germline CDR1 reads MNHEY; CDR2 reads SMNVEV (reference sequence). Trimming left V 4 bases short and J 1 base short, with 19 bases between. CDR3 coding DNA: TGTGCCAGCAGTTCCCGGCAGGGATTTGCCATTAACTATGGCTACACCTTC. Its protein product is CASSSRQGFAINYGYTF.

The rearrangement uses TRBV19 and TRBJ2-3; 12 nucleotides agree with TRBD2. V lost 6 bases to trimming and J lost 1 base; unmatched junction nucleotides: 14. Germline V gene data show CDR1 as LNHDA and CDR2 as SQIVND (reference sequence). The CDR3 consists of 19 residues. CDR3: CASSPGLAGALSGTDTQYF. DNA for the CDR3: TGTGCCAGTAGCCCGGGACTAGCGGGCGCCCTATCTGGCACAGATACGCAGTATTTT.

V usage is TRBV28 and J usage is TRBJ1-5; 7 bases fit TRBD1. Germline lookup yields CDR1 MDHEN and CDR2 SYDVKM. The ends lost 6 bases at V and 4 bases at J; junction bases unmatched: 9. CDR3 length: 15 amino acids. CDR3 sequence reads: CASRSGGRENQPQHF. CDR3 DNA sequence: TGTGCCAGCAGATCAGGGGGGCGTGAAAATCAGCCCCAGCATTTT.

The J gene is TRBJ2-1, the V gene TRBV5-4; TRBD1 matches at 9 bases. From germline, CDR1 is SGHNT and CDR2 YYREEE (reference sequence). The CDR3 has 15 residues. V was pared by 4 bases and J by 7 bases, with 9 bases of the junction left unmatched. DNA of the CDR3: TGTGCCAGCAGCCTTGACAGGGGGATAGGAAATGAGCAGTTCTTC. Its translation is CASSLDRGIGNEQFF.

V gene TRBV6-5 combines with J gene TRBJ1-1; no clear D gene. Germline CDR1 MNHEY, CDR2 SVGAGI. This CDR3 is built from 14 residues. V was cut by 0 bases and J by 1 base, with 6 bases left in between. The CDR3 DNA reads as TGTGCCAGCAGTTACTCAGAGGGGAACACTGAAGCTTTCTTT. Its translation: CASSYSEGNTEAFF.

The CDR3 sequence is CSVGGQPRGTEAFF. CDR3 nucleotides: TGCAGCGTGGGGGGACAGCCCCGAGGGACTGAAGCTTTCTTT. The V and J genes are TRBV29-1 and TRBJ1-1; 7 nucleotides align to TRBD1. V gave up 6 bases and J gave up 5 bases; unmatched junction bases: 12. Germline V gene data show CDR1 as SQVTM and CDR2 as ANQGSEA. CDR3 length: 14 amino acids.

The chain joins TRBV11-3 to TRBJ1-1, with D unresolved. From germline, CDR1 is SGHNT and CDR2 YENEEA. This CDR3 contains 13 residues. Trimming shortened V by 4 bases and J by 4 bases, and 10 bases separated the two germline ends. CDR3 residues: CASSSDWSTEAFF. CDR3 nucleotides: TGTGCCAGCAGCTCCGACTGGAGCACTGAAGCTTTCTTT.

The chain combines TRBV14 with TRBJ1-2; D uncertain. This CDR3 is built from 13 residues. Deletions cut 5 bases from V and 11 bases from J, with 18 bases between. The germline gives CDR1 SGHDN, CDR2 FVKESK. In nucleotides, the CDR3 is TGTGCCAGCAGCGCACAAGCGAGGGCCCCGTACACCTTC. It yields the protein CASSAQARAPYTF.

The chain carries TRBV19 and TRBJ2-7, with 13 bases that match TRBD2. The CDR3 has 15 residues. V lost 5 bases to trimming and J lost 4 bases; unmatched junction nucleotides: 5. Germline lookup yields CDR1 LNHDA and CDR2 SQIVND (reference sequence). CDR3 protein: CASSGRLAGGYEQYF. The CDR3 region has the DNA TGTGCCAGTAGTGGACGACTAGCGGGGGGTTACGAGCAGTACTTC.

Only one count was recorded for this clone. The J gene is TRBJ2-2, the V gene TRBV6-5; D unclear. Germline-derived CDR1 and CDR2 are MNHEY and SVGAGI. The CDR3 covers 15 residues. Trimming removed 6 bases at V and 4 bases at J, with 15 bases between. The CDR3 DNA is TGTGCCAGCAGCGTTATCTACGACATCACCGGGGAGCTGTTTTTT. Protein sequence: CASSVIYDITGELFF.

The chain recombines TRBV28 with TRBJ1-5, with D tentatively TRBD1 (5 bases). The CDR3 contains 15 residues. Germline loops: CDR1 MDHEN, CDR2 SYDVKM. V was clipped by 6 bases and J by 7 bases, with 19 bases between them. The CDR3 DNA sequence: TGTGCCAGCAGGGGAGGGGAGACGATGGGGCAGCCCCAGCATTTT. Encoded protein: CASRGGETMGQPQHF.

V is TRBV28 and J is TRBJ1-6; the match to TRBD1 covers 8 bases. This CDR3 has 15 amino acids. Trimming removed 6 bases from V and 7 bases from J; junction bases left unmatched: 8. Germline values: CDR1 MDHEN, CDR2 SYDVKM. The CDR3 protein is CASSSDRVRNSPLHF. CDR3 in DNA: TGTGCCAGCAGCTCGGACAGGGTCAGGAATTCACCCCTCCACTTT.

V gene TRBV11-1 combines with J gene TRBJ2-7; 7 bases align to TRBD1. The germline gives CDR1 SGHAT, CDR2 FQDESV (reference sequence). J gave up 5 bases and V 5 bases, and 9 bases lay outside the gene matches. CDR3 size: 14 residues. The CDR3 sequence: CASSPTGPRNEQYF. The CDR3, as DNA: TGTGCCAGCAGCCCGACAGGGCCTCGTAACGAGCAGTACTTC.

This chain uses TRBV4-2 with TRBJ2-3, with 7 nucleotides matching TRBD2. Germline V gene sequence: CDR1 LGHNA, CDR2 YNFKEQ. The CDR3 has 15 amino acids. J was trimmed by 2 bases and V by 4 bases; bases with no gene match: 6. The CDR3 loop reads CASSPEAGHTDTQYF. The CDR3, as DNA: TGTGCCAGCAGCCCTGAAGCGGGGCACACAGATACGCAGTATTTT.

The rearrangement uses TRBV15 and TRBJ2-5, with D possibly TRBD2 on 5 matching bases. The germline V and J ends were trimmed by 0 bases and 7 bases, with 15 bases remaining between them. The germline V gene encodes CDR1 LNHNV and CDR2 YYDKDF (reference sequence). CDR3 length: 15 amino acids. CDR3 sequence (DNA): TGTGCCACCAGCAGAGATAACGAGGGCCTTGGGACCCAGTACTTC. Its protein is CATSRDNEGLGTQYF.

The J gene is TRBJ1-4, the V gene TRBV30; D gene uncertain. Germline V lookup: CDR1 GTSNPN, CDR2 SVGIG (reference sequence). Trimming took off 0 bases at V and 7 bases at J, with 6 bases between the two ends. CDR3 length equals 12 residues. The CDR3 sequence is CAWSVRSEKLFF. As DNA, the CDR3 is TGTGCCTGGAGTGTAAGGAGTGAAAAACTGTTTTTT.

This chain connects TRBV28 to TRBJ1-2; D is uncertain. V lost 6 bases and J lost 7, with 12 bases in between. This CDR3 region has 12 residues. The germline gives CDR1 MDHEN, CDR2 SYDVKM. CDR3 in amino acids: CASSTWRFGYTF. DNA for the CDR3: TGTGCCAGCAGCACGTGGAGGTTTGGCTACACCTTC.

The V call is TRBV28, the J call TRBJ1-1; D gene uncertain. The V end was cut by 7 bases, the J end by 7 bases, with 10 bases between. Germline CDR1 reads MDHEN; CDR2 reads SYDVKM. The CDR3 contains 11 residues. This chain's CDR3 is CASITGIEAFF. The CDR3 coding sequence is TGTGCCAGCATTACCGGGATTGAAGCTTTCTTT.

The chain couples TRBV30 to TRBJ1-2, with D maybe TRBD1 (6 bases). Germline CDR1 GTSNPN, CDR2 SVGIG (reference sequence). The germline V and J ends were trimmed by 0 bases and 4 bases, with 12 bases remaining between them. The CDR3 extends over 14 amino acids. The CDR3 region has the DNA TGTGCCTGGAGTGTACAGGGCAGCGGCTATGGCTACACCTTC. Its protein product is CAWSVQGSGYGYTF.

The chain joins TRBV4-3 to TRBJ1-2; TRBD1 matches at 8 bases. Per the germline V gene, CDR1 is LGHNA and CDR2 is YSLEER. This CDR3 spans 16 amino acids. Unmatched junction bases numbered 7, after V lost 0 bases and J lost 4 bases. DNA for the CDR3: TGCGCCAGCAGCCAAGATATGGCAGGGGGCATCTATGGCTACACCTTC. It codes for CASSQDMAGGIYGYTF.

The chain employs TRBV6-1 and TRBJ2-5; TRBD1 matches 7 bases. From germline, CDR1 is MNHNS and CDR2 SASEGT. The CDR3 covers 17 residues. With V trimmed by 0 bases and J by 1 base, 8 bases remained unmatched. This CDR3 reads CASSEATGAATQETQYF. The CDR3 nucleotides read TGTGCCAGCAGTGAAGCCACAGGGGCCGCAACCCAAGAGACCCAGTACTTC.

The chain links TRBV6-5 to TRBJ1-4; 7 nucleotides agree with TRBD1. CDR3 length equals 14 residues. Germline CDR1 and CDR2: MNHEY and SVGAGI. Trimming cost V 5 bases and J 5 bases; bases outside gene matches: 5. CDR3 amino acids: CASSRDRRNEKLFF. As DNA, the CDR3 is TGTGCCAGCAGTAGGGACAGACGAAATGAAAAACTGTTTTTT.